The clone carrying this T cell receptor beta chain was detected a few times. Its antigen is unidentified. With 4 bases clipped from V and 2 bases from J, the junction kept 4 bases outside the gene matches. The CDR3 is 15 residues long. Germline CDR1 is ENHRY and CDR2 is SYGVKD. Unique molecular identifiers were incorporated into the prepared TCRbeta library. TCRdb re-derived calls from the PCR reads in MiXCR, one entry per CDR3 protein. This sample has just over 950,000 distinct CDR3 sequences, with about 29% found just once. The data belong to a study of T-cell reconstitution after alpha-beta-depleted transplantation in children. Points from the study as a whole: Several hundred rapidly expanded clones from non-depleted graft cells reportedly supplied alpha-beta T cells about two months post-transplant. Some patients' high day-60 TCRbeta diversity was traced to surviving recipient T cells and thymic progenitors. A year post-transplant, T-cell counts and diversity derived mostly from newly produced T cells.

The TCR sequence derives from a boy under two years old who had a stem cell transplant for SCID, so the T cells may come from the graft donor. Sequencing was performed on PBMCs, mostly from graft donor cells, taken 360 days after TCRalphabeta/CD19-depleted stem cell transplant. This chain uses TRBV10-3 with TRBJ2-7, with TRBD1 identical over 11 bases. The CDR3 bases are TGTGCCATCAGTGGATCGGGACAGGGGGCCTACGAGCAGTACTTC. The encoded protein is CAISGSGQGAYEQYF.